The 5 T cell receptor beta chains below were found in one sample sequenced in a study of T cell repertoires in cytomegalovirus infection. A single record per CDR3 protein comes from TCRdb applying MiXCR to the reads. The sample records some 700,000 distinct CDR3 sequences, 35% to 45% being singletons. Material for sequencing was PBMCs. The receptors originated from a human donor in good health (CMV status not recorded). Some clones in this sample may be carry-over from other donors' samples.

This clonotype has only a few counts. The CDR3: CASSLVVPGSYEQYF. The DNA for the CDR3 is TGCGCCAGCAGCTTGGTAGTCCCGGGATCCTACGAGCAGTACTTC. The chain is built from TRBV5-1 and TRBJ2-7, with D perhaps matching TRBD2 (5 bases). Germline loops: CDR1 SGHRS, CDR2 YFSETQ. Trimming removed 0 bases at V and 1 base at J, with 11 bases between. The CDR3 is 15 residues long.

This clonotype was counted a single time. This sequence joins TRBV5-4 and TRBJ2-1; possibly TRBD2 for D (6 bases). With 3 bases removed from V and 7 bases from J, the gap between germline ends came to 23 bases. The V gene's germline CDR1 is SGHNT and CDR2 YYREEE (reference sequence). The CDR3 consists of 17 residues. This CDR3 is CASSSTIADHGLNEQFF. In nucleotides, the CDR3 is TGTGCCAGCAGCTCAACAATAGCGGACCACGGATTGAATGAGCAGTTCTTC.

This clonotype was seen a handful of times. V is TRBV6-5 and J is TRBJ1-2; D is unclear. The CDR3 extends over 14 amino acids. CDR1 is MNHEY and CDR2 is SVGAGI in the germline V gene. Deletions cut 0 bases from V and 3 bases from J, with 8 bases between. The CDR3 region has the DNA TGTGCCAGCAGTTACTCGAGAAATTACTATGGCTACACCTTC. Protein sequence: CASSYSRNYYGYTF.

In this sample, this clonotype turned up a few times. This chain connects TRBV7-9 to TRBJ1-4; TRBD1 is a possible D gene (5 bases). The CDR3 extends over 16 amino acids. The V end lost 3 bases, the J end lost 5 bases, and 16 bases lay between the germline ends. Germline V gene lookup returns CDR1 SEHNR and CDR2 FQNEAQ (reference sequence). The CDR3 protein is CASSFRSGLTNEKLFF. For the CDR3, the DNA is TGTGCCAGCAGCTTTAGGTCGGGACTCACAAATGAAAAACTGTTTTTT.

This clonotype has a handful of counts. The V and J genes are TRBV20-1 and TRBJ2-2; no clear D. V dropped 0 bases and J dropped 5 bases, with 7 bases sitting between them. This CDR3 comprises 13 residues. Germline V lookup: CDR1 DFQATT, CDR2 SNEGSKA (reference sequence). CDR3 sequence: CSARDGDTGELFF. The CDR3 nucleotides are TGCAGTGCTAGAGATGGGGATACCGGGGAGCTGTTTTTT.